The 5 T cell receptor beta chains below were found in one sample sequenced in a study of blood T cell repertoires in COVID-19. TCRdb's copy holds only in-frame clones and misses some; the assay was immunoSEQ multiplex PCR. The sample holds fewer than 45,000 clones, 70% to 85% seen once. What was sequenced was peripheral blood. The receptors were gathered from an elderly woman with acute or convalescent COVID-19.

J is TRBJ2-7 and V is TRBV11-2; 7 bases match TRBD2. Germline V gene sequence: CDR1 SGHAT, CDR2 FQNNGV. The junction had 6 bases not matched to a gene; V was cut back by 5 bases and J by 2 bases. The CDR3 is 14 residues long. The CDR3 nucleotides are TGTGCCAGCAGCGGAGGACGGGGGGCCTACGAGCAGTACTTC. This gives the protein CASSGGRGAYEQYF.

This clone is a singleton in its sample. This chain links TRBV28 with TRBJ2-3; 16 positions match TRBD2. Germline trimming cut 5 bases from V and 2 bases from J; bases unmatched to any gene: 7. Germline values: CDR1 MDHEN, CDR2 SYDVKM. The CDR3 totals 18 residues. CDR3 bases: TGTGCCAGCAGTCCCTCGGGACTAGCGGGAGGGATCACAGATACGCAGTATTTT. This translates into CASSPSGLAGGITDTQYF.

The chain couples TRBV12-3 or TRBV12-4 to TRBJ2-1, with D uncertain. V lost 5 bases and J 12 bases, leaving 14 bases between the germline ends. The CDR3 covers 12 residues. The CDR3 region is CASSVTPLGQFF. The CDR3 DNA follows: TGTGCCAGCAGTGTTACTCCCCTAGGGCAGTTCTTC.

The chain recombines TRBV6-5 with TRBJ2-7; 9 bases align to TRBD2. Germline trimming cut 0 bases from V and 2 bases from J; bases unmatched to any gene: 5. The CDR3 loop spans 16 amino acids. Germline V gives CDR1 MNHEY, CDR2 SVGAGI. CDR3 nucleotide sequence: TGTGCCAGCAGTTACTCGTACGCGGGAGGGCCCTACGAGCAGTACTTC. Amino acids: CASSYSYAGGPYEQYF.

The rearrangement joins TRBV6-1 to TRBJ1-2; D is possibly TRBD1 (5 bases). CDR3 length: 14 amino acids. CDR1 MNHNS and CDR2 SASEGT come from the germline V gene. The germline V and J ends were trimmed by 2 bases and 1 base, with 8 bases remaining between them. This CDR3 reads CASSEWGDNYGYTF. The CDR3, as DNA: TGTGCCAGCAGTGAATGGGGGGATAACTATGGCTACACCTTC.